These T cell receptor beta chains were read from a single sample in a study of cytomegalovirus exposure and HLA in healthy donors. Sequenced by immunoSEQ multiplex PCR; TCRdb stores in-frame clones only, minus some. The table includes 230,000 or so clones, almost 90% detected once. The sequenced sample consisted of PBMCs. Receptor source: a woman aged 18-29 years in good health and CMV-seronegative. Both conserved end residues are part of each CDR3.

v_gene | CDR3aa
TRBV10-1 | CASSRTGNSYEQYF
TRBV28 | CASSLSRDRAEAFF
TRBV6-5 | CASSNRGYNQPQHF
TRBV7-8 | CASSLATLAGPYEQYF
TRBV5-1 | CASSSGQGPDTQYF
TRBV2 | CASSRRIQGEGGNTIYF
TRBV6-5 | CASSYGAGGSEKLFF
TRBV7-3 | CASSPRLPAADTQYF
TRBV15 | CATSRGRAAGLGETGELFF
TRBV18 | CASSQREVYNEQFF
TRBV10-1 | CASSEVTSGENYEQYF
TRBV27 | CASSLGAGGNTEAFF
TRBV29-1 | CSARDRDGGYTF
TRBV27 | CASSSIAPQGLATEAFF
TRBV27 | CASSLTGVHGYTF
TRBV14 | CASSQEAMRGVEQFF
TRBV6-5 | CASSSLEEQYF